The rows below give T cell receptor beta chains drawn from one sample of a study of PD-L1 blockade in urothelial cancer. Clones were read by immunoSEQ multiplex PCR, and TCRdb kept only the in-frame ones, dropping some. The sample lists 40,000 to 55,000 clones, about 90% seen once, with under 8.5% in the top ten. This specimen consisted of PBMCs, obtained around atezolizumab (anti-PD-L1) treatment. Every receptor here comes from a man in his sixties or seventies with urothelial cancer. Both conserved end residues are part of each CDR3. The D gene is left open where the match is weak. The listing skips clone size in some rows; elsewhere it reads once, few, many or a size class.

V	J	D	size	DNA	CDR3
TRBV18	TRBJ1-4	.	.	TGTGCCAGCTCACATCGACAGAATAATGAAAAACTGTTTTTT	CASSHRQNNEKLFF
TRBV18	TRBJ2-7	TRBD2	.	TGTGCCAGCTCACCATGGGCTAGCGGGGAACTCGAGCAGTACTTC	CASSPWASGELEQYF
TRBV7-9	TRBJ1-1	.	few	TGTGCCAGCAGCTTTGATGGGGGCGGGCACACTGAAGCTTTCTTT	CASSFDGGGHTEAFF
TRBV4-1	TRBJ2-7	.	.	TGCGCCAGCAGCCAAGATCGGACTACCACTCGGCAGTACTTC	CASSQDRTTTRQYF
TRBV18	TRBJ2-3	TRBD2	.	TGTGCCAGCTCACCGGTTAGACTAGCGGGAGGGCCGACGCAGTATTTT	CASSPVRLAGGPTQYF
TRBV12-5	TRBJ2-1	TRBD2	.	TGTGCTAGTGCCATAGGACTAGCGGACAATGAGCAGTTCTTC	CASAIGLADNEQFF
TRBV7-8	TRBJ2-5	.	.	TGTGCCAGCAGCTTATTAGCAAGCCAAGAGACCCAGTACTTC	CASSLLASQETQYF
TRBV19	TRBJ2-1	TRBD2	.	TGTGCCAGTAGTCAGACTAGCGGGACCTACAATGAGCAGTTCTTC	CASSQTSGTYNEQFF
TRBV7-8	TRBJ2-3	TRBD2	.	TGTGCCAGCAGCGCGACTAGCGGGACCCTAACAGATACGCAGTATTTT	CASSATSGTLTDTQYF
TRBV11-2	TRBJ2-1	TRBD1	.	TGTGCCAGCAGCCTCCGGGACAGGGGGCGCTTTTACAATGAGCAGTTCTTC	CASSLRDRGRFYNEQFF
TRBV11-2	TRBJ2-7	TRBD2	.	TGTGCCAGCAGCTTTATCGTGACTAGCAACGAGCAGTACTTC	CASSFIVTSNEQYF
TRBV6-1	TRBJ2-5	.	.	TGTGCCAGCAGTGCCGGGCGGGGATGGGAGACCCAGTACTTC	CASSAGRGWETQYF
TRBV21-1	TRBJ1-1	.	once	TGTGCCGATAACGGAGGACAGGGGCCGGAAGCTTTCTTT	CADNGGQGPEAFF
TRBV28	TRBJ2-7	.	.	TGTGCCAGCAGGTCTAGTCCGCCAAGCTCCTACGAGCAGTACTTC	CASRSSPPSSYEQYF
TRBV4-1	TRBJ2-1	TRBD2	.	TGCGCCAGCAGCCATACTAGCGGGCCCCCCCCCTACAATGAGCAGTTCTTC	CASSHTSGPPPYNEQFF
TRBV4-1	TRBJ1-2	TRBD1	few	TGCGCCAGCAGCCAAGAGGACCGTTCGGGACAGGGGGAATTGGGCACCTTC	CASSQEDRSGQGELGTF
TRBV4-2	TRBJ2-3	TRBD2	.	TGTGCCAGCAGCCAAGGGCGGGAGTGGACAGATACGCAGTATTTT	CASSQGREWTDTQYF
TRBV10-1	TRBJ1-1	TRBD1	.	TGCGCCAGCAATCAGGGGGTGGTCACTGAAGCTTTCTTT	CASNQGVVTEAFF
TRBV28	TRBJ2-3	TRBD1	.	TGTGCCGTTGGGACAGGGGATTTAGATACGCAGTATTTT	CAVGTGDLDTQYF
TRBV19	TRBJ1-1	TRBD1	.	TGTGCCAGTAGTTCTGACAGGGACACTGAAGCTTTCTTT	CASSSDRDTEAFF
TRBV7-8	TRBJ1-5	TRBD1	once	TGTGCCAGCAGCTTAAGGACAGGACCGTATCAGCCCCAGCATTTT	CASSLRTGPYQPQHF
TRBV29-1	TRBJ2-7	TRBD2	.	TGCAGCGCCCTTGGGGGGGGAGAGTCCTACGAGCAGTACTTC	CSALGGGESYEQYF